The rows below give T cell receptor beta chains drawn from one sample of a study of blood T cell repertoires in COVID-19. Data came from immunoSEQ multiplex PCR; TCRdb stores just in-frame clones and leaves some out. The repertoire holds over 35,000 clones, with 90% to 95% as singletons. The sequenced sample consisted of peripheral blood. Source of these receptors: a woman under 40 in a cohort sampled during active COVID-19. Each CDR3 is given with its conserved first and last residue. A D gene is named only where the DNA matches it firmly. For some rows the clone size is stated as once, few or many, or as a class when expanded; others skip it.

few,14,TRBV2,-,TRBJ1-2,TGTGCCAGCAGTGTTTCGGGGTCCAACTATGGCTACACCTTC,CASSVSGSNYGYTF
-,15,TRBV7-9,-,TRBJ2-1,TGTGCCAGCAGCTTAGGGGGAGGTTCCTACAATGAGCAGTTCTTC,CASSLGGGSYNEQFF
-,15,TRBV4-3,-,TRBJ1-2,TGCGCCAGCAGCCAAGGGCTGTTTCAGTCCTATGGCTACACCTTC,CASSQGLFQSYGYTF
-,14,TRBV28,-,TRBJ2-7,TGTGCCAGCAGTTTACCAGGGCGCTCCTACGAGCAGTACTTC,CASSLPGRSYEQYF
-,14,TRBV30,-,TRBJ2-7,TGTGCCTGGAGTAGCTCGGACTTCACCTACGAGCAGTACTTC,CAWSSSDFTYEQYF
few,13,TRBV30,-,TRBJ2-7,TGTGCCTGGAGTGGAGGCAGCCTCAAAGGGCAGTACTTC,CAWSGGSLKGQYF
-,15,TRBV3-1/TRBV3-2,-,TRBJ1-4,TGTGCCAGCAGCCAAGATGCAGGGTATTCCAAAAAACTGTTTTTT,CASSQDAGYSKKLFF
-,11,TRBV5-6,-,TRBJ1-2,TGTGCCAGCAGCTTGGGACAAGTCGTCAACTTC,CASSLGQVVNF
few,15,TRBV5-1,TRBD1,TRBJ2-7,TGCGCCAGCAGCCTTGGGACAGGTGCTGGCTACGAGCAGTACTTC,CASSLGTGAGYEQYF
-,15,TRBV19,TRBD1,TRBJ2-3,TGTGCCAGTAGTATCTTCGACAGGGGGACAGATACGCAGTATTTT,CASSIFDRGTDTQYF
once,19,TRBV5-4,TRBD2,TRBJ2-5,TGTGCCAGCAGCCTTACGCCCCTAGCGGGAGGGCCTCTTCAAAAGACCCAGTACTTC,CASSLTPLAGGPLQKTQYF
-,14,TRBV19,TRBD1,TRBJ2-7,TGTGCCAGTAGATCCTCCGGGACAGGGGTCGAGCAGTACTTC,CASRSSGTGVEQYF
-,13,TRBV6-5,-,TRBJ2-7,TGTGCCAGCATAGGACAGCGCTCCTACGAGCAGTACTTC,CASIGQRSYEQYF
-,15,TRBV9,TRBD1,TRBJ1-6,TGTGCCAGCAGCGTAGAGCAGGGGGACAATTCACCCCTCCACTTT,CASSVEQGDNSPLHF
-,18,TRBV7-7,TRBD2,TRBJ2-2,TGTGCTAGCAGCCTTCTCCCCCCTGGGAGGGATGGGACCGGGGAGCTGTTTTTT,CASSLLPPGRDGTGELFF
-,16,TRBV25-1,TRBD1,TRBJ2-2,TGTGCCAGCAGTGACAAGTCAGGGGGCTGGACCGGGGAGCTGTTTTTT,CASSDKSGGWTGELFF
-,13,TRBV7-9,TRBD1,TRBJ1-5,TGTGCCAGCAGCCTGACAGGGAATGAGCCCCAGCATTTT,CASSLTGNEPQHF
once,15,TRBV10-3,-,TRBJ1-1,TGTGCCATCAGTGAGAAAGGCCAGGCGAACACTGAAGCTTTCTTT,CAISEKGQANTEAFF
-,15,TRBV6-6,TRBD1,TRBJ1-2,TGTGCCAGCAGTCCCGGACAGGGGGCAAACTATGGCTACACCTTC,CASSPGQGANYGYTF
-,14,TRBV9,-,TRBJ2-2,TGTGCCAGCAGCGTACAGGGGAAAACCGGGGAGCTGTTTTTT,CASSVQGKTGELFF
-,12,TRBV7-9,TRBD1,TRBJ2-5,TGTGCCAGCAGCGTACAGGGGGCGGCCCAGTACTTC,CASSVQGAAQYF
-,15,TRBV7-3,-,TRBJ2-2,TGTGCCAGCAGCTTAAATCGCGTCGGGACCGGGGAGCTGTTTTTT,CASSLNRVGTGELFF
-,17,TRBV4-1,-,TRBJ2-7,TGCGCCAGCAGCCAAGTAGAGACTAAGCCTTTTACCCACGAGCAGTACTTC,CASSQVETKPFTHEQYF
-,17,TRBV15,TRBD2,TRBJ2-2,TGTGCCACCAGCAGAGACACCGGACTAGCGGGAGTGGGGGAGCTGTTTTTT,CATSRDTGLAGVGELFF
-,13,TRBV6-5,-,TRBJ2-1,TGTGCCAGCTGCGTCCGGTGGGGAGTGGGGCAGTTCTTC,CASCVRWGVGQFF
-,14,TRBV7-3,TRBD1,TRBJ2-3,TGTGCCAGCAGCTTAGGCCAGGGGGTAGATACGCAGTATTTT,CASSLGQGVDTQYF
-,15,TRBV6-5,-,TRBJ2-7,TGTGCCAGCAGTTTACGGTCCGGGAGAGGCCACGAGCAGTACTTC,CASSLRSGRGHEQYF
-,17,TRBV2,TRBD2,TRBJ2-1,TGTGCCAGCAGTGGTTGGGGACTAGCAGGAACCTACAATGAGCAGTTCTTC,CASSGWGLAGTYNEQFF
-,19,TRBV7-3,TRBD1,TRBJ2-1,TGTGCCAGCAGCTTGGCGGGGACAGGGGGACTAGCCTCCTACAATGAGCAGTTCTTC,CASSLAGTGGLASYNEQFF
-,14,TRBV18,-,TRBJ2-1,TGTGCCAGCTCACCACCGTCAGGATGGGATGAGCAGTTCTTC,CASSPPSGWDEQFF
-,15,TRBV6-5,TRBD2,TRBJ2-1,TGTGCCAGCATGCTGACTAGCGGGGCCTACAATGAGCAGTTCTTC,CASMLTSGAYNEQFF
-,14,TRBV9,TRBD1,TRBJ2-2,TGTGCCAGCCGGCCGGGCAGGGGGACCGGGGAGCTGTTTTTT,CASRPGRGTGELFF
-,14,TRBV13,-,TRBJ2-7,TGTGCCAGCAGCTTAGGGAGGTTCAACTACGAGCAGTACTTC,CASSLGRFNYEQYF
-,13,TRBV6-2/TRBV6-3,-,TRBJ2-7,TGTGCCAGCAGTTACGTGGGAGGCCCCCCCGAGTACTTC,CASSYVGGPPEYF
-,13,TRBV29-1,-,TRBJ1-2,TGCAGCGTTGAAGGATCTCGGGGTGACGGCTACACCTTC,CSVEGSRGDGYTF
-,15,TRBV2,TRBD1,TRBJ2-2,TGTGCCAGCAGTTCTCCGGGACAGGGCACCGGGGAGCTGTTTTTT,CASSSPGQGTGELFF
-,16,TRBV28,-,TRBJ2-2,TGTGCCAGCAGTTTTCCAGGCATTTGGAACACCGGGGAGCTGTTTTTT,CASSFPGIWNTGELFF
-,15,TRBV5-1,TRBD1,TRBJ1-3,TGCGCCAGCAGCCACGGGACAGGGGCTGGAAACACCATATATTTT,CASSHGTGAGNTIYF
-,15,TRBV4-3,TRBD2,TRBJ2-7,TGCGCCAGCAGCCAAGGCGCTAGCGGGGGCTACGAGCAGTACTTC,CASSQGASGGYEQYF
-,13,TRBV19,-,TRBJ2-7,TGTGCCAGTACTTTGACTAGTGGGGCCGAGCAGTACTTC,CASTLTSGAEQYF
-,15,TRBV11-3,-,TRBJ1-1,TGTGCCAGCAGCCCAGTAGTTGGCAGGGACACTGAAGCTTTCTTT,CASSPVVGRDTEAFF
-,16,TRBV5-1,-,TRBJ2-1,TGCGCCAGCAGCTTGATGTCGGCTAGGTTAGACAATGAGCAGTTCTTC,CASSLMSARLDNEQFF
-,17,TRBV19,TRBD1,TRBJ2-6,TGTGCCAGTAGGGGGACAGGGGGCCGAACGGGGGCCAACGTCCTGACTTTC,CASRGTGGRTGANVLTF
few,14,TRBV30,TRBD1,TRBJ2-7,TGTGCCTGGAGTGTCGGGACAGGCCTCGGCGAGCAGTACTTC,CAWSVGTGLGEQYF
-,16,TRBV9,TRBD2,TRBJ2-7,TGTGCCAGCAGCGTAGGAAGTGAGCGGGAGGTCTACGAGCAGTACTTC,CASSVGSEREVYEQYF
-,18,TRBV24-1,TRBD1,TRBJ1-6,TGTGCCACCAGTGAACGGGACAGCCGAAGCTCCTATAATTCACCCCTCCACTTT,CATSERDSRSSYNSPLHF
-,18,TRBV4-1,TRBD1,TRBJ2-6,TGCGCCAGCAGCCCCCCCAGGGACAGGGTATTTGGGGCCAACGTCCTGACTTTC,CASSPPRDRVFGANVLTF
-,12,TRBV6-5,TRBD1,TRBJ2-7,TGTGCCAGCAGTCGACAGGGGTACGAGCAGTACTTC,CASSRQGYEQYF
-,15,TRBV5-1,TRBD2,TRBJ2-5,TGCGCCAGCAGGACAATAGCGGGAGGCGGTGAGACCCAGTACTTC,CASRTIAGGGETQYF
-,17,TRBV28,-,TRBJ1-3,TGTGCCAGCAGTTTATCCCGAGTTACTATGAGAGGAAACACCATATATTTT,CASSLSRVTMRGNTIYF
-,13,TRBV30,-,TRBJ1-2,TGTGCCTGGAGTACACTGGGGGCCTATGGCTACACCTTC,CAWSTLGAYGYTF
-,15,TRBV29-1,-,TRBJ1-5,TGCAGCGTTGATGACACAGCCCGATGCAATCAGCCCCAGCATTTT,CSVDDTARCNQPQHF
-,12,TRBV2,-,TRBJ2-7,TGTGCCAGCAGTGAAGTCGGCTACGAGCAGTACTTC,CASSEVGYEQYF
-,18,TRBV4-1,TRBD1,TRBJ2-3,TGCGCCAGCAGCCAAGATTCTAGGACAGGGGAAATCACAGATACGCAGTATTTT,CASSQDSRTGEITDTQYF